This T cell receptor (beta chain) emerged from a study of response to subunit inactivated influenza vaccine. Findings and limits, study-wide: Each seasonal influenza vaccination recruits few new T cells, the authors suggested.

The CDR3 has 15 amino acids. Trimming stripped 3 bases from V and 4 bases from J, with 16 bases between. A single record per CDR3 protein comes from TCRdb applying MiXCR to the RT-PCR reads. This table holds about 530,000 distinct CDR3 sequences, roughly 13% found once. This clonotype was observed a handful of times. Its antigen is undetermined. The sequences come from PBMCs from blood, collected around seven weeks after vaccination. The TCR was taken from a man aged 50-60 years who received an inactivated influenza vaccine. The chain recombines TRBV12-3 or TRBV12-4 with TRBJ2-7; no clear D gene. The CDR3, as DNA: TGTGCCAGCAGTTTGAGGCTCCGGCTAGATTACGAGCAGTACTTC. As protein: CASSLRLRLDYEQYF.